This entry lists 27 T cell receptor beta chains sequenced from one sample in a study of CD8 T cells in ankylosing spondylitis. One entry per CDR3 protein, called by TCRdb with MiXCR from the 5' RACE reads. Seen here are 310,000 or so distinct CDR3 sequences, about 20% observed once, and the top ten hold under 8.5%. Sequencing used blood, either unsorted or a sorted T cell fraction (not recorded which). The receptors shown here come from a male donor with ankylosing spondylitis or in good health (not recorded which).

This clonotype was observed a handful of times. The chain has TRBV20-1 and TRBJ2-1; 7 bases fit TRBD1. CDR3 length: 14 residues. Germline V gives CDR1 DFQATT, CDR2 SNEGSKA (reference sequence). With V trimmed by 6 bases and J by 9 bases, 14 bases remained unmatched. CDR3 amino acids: CSALTGNSVPEQFF. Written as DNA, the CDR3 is TGCAGTGCCCTGACAGGGAACAGTGTTCCTGAGCAGTTCTTC.

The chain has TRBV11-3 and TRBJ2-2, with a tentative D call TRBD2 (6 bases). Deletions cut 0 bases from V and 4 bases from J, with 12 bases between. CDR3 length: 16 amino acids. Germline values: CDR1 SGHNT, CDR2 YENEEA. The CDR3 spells CASSLDGGGITGELFF. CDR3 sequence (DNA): TGTGCCAGCAGCTTAGATGGTGGGGGGATCACCGGGGAGCTGTTTTTT.

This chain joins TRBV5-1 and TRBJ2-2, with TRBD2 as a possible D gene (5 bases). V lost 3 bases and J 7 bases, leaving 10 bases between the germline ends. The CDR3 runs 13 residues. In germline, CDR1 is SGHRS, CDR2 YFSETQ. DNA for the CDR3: TGCGCCAGCAGCTATCCGGGGAACGGGGAGCTGTTTTTT. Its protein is CASSYPGNGELFF.

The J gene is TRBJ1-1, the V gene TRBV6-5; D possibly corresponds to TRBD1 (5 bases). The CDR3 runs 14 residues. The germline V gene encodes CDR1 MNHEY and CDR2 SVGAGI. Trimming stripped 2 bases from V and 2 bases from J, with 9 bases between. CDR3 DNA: TGTGCCAGCAGTTACGACAGCATCAACACTGAAGCTTTCTTT. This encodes CASSYDSINTEAFF.

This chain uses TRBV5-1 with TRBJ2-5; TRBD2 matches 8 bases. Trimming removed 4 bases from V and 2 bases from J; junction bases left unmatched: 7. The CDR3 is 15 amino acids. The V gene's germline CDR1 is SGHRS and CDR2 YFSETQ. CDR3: CASSDPAGAQETQYF. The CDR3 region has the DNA TGCGCCAGCAGCGACCCAGCGGGGGCTCAAGAGACCCAGTACTTC.

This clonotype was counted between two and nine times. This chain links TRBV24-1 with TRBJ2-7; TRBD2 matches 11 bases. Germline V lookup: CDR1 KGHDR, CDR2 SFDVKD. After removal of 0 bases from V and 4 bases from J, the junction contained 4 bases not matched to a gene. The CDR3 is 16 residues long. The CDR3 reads CATSDLTSGRSYEQYV. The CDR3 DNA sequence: TGTGCCACCAGTGATTTGACTAGCGGGAGAAGTTACGAGCAGTACGTC.

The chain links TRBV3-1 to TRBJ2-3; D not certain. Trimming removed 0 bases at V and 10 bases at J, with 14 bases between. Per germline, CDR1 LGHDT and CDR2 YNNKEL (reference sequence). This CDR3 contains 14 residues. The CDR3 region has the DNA TGTGCCAGCAGCCAAGATCGAGGCACCTACGCGCAGTATTTT. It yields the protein CASSQDRGTYAQYF.

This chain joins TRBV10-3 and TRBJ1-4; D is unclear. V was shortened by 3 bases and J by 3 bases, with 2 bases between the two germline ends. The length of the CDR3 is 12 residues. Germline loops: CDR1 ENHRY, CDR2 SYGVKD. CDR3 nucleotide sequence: TGTGCCATCAGTGACCCTAATGAAAAACTGTTTTTT. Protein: CAISDPNEKLFF.

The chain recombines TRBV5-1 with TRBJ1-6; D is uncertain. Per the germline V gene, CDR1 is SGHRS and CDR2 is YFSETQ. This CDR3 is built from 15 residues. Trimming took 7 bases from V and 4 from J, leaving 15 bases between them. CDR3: CASRGSGRYNSPLHF. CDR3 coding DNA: TGCGCCAGCCGCGGTAGTGGACGGTATAATTCACCCCTCCACTTT.

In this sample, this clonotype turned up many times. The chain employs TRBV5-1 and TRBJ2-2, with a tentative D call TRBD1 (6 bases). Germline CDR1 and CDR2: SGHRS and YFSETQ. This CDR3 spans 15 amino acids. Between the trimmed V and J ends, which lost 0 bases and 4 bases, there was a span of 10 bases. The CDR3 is CASSLDRASTGELFF. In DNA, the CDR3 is TGCGCCAGCAGCTTGGACAGGGCGTCCACCGGGGAGCTGTTTTTT.

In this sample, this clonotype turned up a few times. Written as DNA, the CDR3 is TGCGCCAGCAGCGCGGGACAGGGTGGAACAGATACGCAGTATTTT. As protein: CASSAGQGGTDTQYF. V and J are TRBV5-1 and TRBJ2-3; 9 nucleotides align to TRBD1. Per the germline V gene, CDR1 is SGHRS and CDR2 is YFSETQ. This CDR3 spans 15 amino acids. Trimming at V came to 4 bases and at J to 3 bases, leaving 6 bases not matched to a gene.

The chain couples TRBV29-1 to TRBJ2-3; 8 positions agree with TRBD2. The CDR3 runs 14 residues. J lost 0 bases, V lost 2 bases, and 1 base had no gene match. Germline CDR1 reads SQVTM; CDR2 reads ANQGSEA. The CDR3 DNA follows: TGCAGCGTTGAACGGGGGGGTAGCACAGATACGCAGTATTTT. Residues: CSVERGGSTDTQYF.

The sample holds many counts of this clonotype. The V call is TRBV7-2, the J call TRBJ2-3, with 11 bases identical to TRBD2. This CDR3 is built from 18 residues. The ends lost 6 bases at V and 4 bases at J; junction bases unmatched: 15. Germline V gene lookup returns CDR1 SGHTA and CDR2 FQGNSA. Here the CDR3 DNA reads TGTGCCAGCAGAATAGCCGGTTTAGCGGGGGGGCCGGCAGATACGCAGTATTTT. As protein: CASRIAGLAGGPADTQYF.

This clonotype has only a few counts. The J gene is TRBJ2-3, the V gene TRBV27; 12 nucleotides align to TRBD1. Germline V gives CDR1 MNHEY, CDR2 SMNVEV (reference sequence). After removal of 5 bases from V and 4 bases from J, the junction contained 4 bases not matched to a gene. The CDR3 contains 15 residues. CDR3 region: CASSTGTGGSDTQYF. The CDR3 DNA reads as TGTGCCAGCAGTACTGGGACAGGGGGCTCAGATACGCAGTATTTT.

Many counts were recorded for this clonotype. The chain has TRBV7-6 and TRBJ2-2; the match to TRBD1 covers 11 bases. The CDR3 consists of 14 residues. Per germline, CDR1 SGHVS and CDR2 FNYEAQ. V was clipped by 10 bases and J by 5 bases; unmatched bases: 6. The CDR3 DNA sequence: TGTGCCACCGGGACAGGGGGAGTAACCGGGGAGCTGTTTTTT. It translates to CATGTGGVTGELFF.

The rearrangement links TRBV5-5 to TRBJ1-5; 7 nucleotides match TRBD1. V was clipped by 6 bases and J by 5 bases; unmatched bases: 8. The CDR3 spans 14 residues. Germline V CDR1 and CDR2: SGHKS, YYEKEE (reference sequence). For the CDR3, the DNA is TGTGCCAGCAAAAGGGGGCAGGTGGATCAGCCCCAGCATTTT. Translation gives CASKRGQVDQPQHF.

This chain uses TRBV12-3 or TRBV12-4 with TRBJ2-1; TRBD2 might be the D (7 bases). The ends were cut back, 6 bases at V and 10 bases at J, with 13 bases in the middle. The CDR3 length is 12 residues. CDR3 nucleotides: TGTGCCAGCAGACTAGAGGGGGGGGAGCAGTTCTTC. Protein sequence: CASRLEGGEQFF.

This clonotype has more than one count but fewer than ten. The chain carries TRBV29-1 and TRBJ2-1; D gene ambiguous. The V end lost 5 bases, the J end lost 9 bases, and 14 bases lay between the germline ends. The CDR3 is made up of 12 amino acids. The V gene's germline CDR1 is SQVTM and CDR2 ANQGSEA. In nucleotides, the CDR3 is TGCAGCGTTACACCCGTCTACGCTGAGCAGTTCTTC. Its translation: CSVTPVYAEQFF.

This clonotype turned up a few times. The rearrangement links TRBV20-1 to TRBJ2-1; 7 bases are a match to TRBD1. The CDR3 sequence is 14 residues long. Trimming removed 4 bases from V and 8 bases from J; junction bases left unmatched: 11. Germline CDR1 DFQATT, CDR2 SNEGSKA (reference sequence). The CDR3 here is CSAIEGAVGDEQFF. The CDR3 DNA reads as TGCAGTGCTATTGAGGGGGCCGTCGGCGATGAGCAGTTCTTC.

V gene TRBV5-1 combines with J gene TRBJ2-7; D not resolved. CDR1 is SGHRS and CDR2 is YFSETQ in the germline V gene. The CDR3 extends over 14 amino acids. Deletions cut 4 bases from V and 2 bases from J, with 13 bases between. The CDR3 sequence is CASSPDRPAYEQYV. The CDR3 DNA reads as TGCGCCAGCAGCCCGGACCGGCCCGCCTACGAGCAGTACGTC.

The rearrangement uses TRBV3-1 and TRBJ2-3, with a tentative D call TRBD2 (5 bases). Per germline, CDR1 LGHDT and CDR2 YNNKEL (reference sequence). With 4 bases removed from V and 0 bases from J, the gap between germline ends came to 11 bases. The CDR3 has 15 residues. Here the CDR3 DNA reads TGTGCCAGCAGCCTCGCCACGGGAAGCACAGATACGCAGTATTTT. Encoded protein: CASSLATGSTDTQYF.

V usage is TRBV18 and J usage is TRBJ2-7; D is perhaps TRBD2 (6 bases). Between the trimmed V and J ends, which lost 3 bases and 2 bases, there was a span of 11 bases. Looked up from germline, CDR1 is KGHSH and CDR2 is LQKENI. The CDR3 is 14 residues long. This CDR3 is CASSPGGGTYEQYV. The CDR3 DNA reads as TGTGCCAGCTCACCTGGTGGGGGGACCTACGAGCAGTACGTC.

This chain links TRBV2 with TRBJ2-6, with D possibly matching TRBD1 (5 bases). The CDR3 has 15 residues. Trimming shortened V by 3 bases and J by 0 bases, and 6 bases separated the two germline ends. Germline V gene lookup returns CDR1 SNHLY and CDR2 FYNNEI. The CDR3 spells CASSDQGSGANVLTF. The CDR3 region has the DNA TGTGCCAGCAGTGATCAGGGCTCTGGGGCCAACGTCCTGACTTTC. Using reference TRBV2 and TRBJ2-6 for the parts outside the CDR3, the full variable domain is EPEVTQTPSHQVTQMGQEVILRCVPISNHLYFYWYRQILGQKVEFLVSFYNNEISEKSEIFDDQFSVERPDGSNFTLKIRSTKLEDSAMYFCASSDQGSGANVLTFGAGSRLTVL.

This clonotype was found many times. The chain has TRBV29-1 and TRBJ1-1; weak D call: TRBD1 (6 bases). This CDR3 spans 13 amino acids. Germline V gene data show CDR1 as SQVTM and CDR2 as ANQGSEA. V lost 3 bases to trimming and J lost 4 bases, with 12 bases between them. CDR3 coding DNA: TGCAGCGTTGAGCTGGGGGCAGGCACTGAAGCTTTCTTT. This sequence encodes CSVELGAGTEAFF.

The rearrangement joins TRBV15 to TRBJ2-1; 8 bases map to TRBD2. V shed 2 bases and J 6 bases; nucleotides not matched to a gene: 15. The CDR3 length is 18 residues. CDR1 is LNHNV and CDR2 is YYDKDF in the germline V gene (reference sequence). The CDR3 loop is CATSRFSSGGAPGNEQFF. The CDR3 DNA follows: TGTGCCACCAGCAGATTCTCCAGCGGGGGAGCCCCTGGCAATGAGCAGTTCTTC. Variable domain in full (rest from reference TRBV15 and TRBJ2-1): DAMVIQNPRYQVTQFGKPVTLSCSQTLNHNVMYWYQQKSSQAPKLLFHYYDKDFNNEADTPDNFQSRRPNTSFCFLDIRSPGLGDTAMYLCATSRFSSGGAPGNEQFFGPGTRLTVL.

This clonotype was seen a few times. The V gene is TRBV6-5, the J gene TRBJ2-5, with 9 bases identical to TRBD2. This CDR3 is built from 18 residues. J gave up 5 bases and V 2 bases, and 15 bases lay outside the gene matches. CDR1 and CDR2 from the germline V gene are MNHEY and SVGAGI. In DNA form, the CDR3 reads TGTGCCAGCAGTTACCGCCTCGTAGCGGGAGTGGTGGGGGAGACCCAGTACTTC. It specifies CASSYRLVAGVVGETQYF.

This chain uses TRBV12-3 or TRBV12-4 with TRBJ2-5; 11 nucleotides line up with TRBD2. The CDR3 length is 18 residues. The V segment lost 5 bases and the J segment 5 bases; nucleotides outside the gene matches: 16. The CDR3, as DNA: TGTGCCAGCAGTCCCGGGTCGGCTAGCGGGGGGATAGGGGAGACCCAGTACTTC. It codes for CASSPGSASGGIGETQYF.